A single T cell receptor beta chain is shown here with its context. The data derive from a study of control samples from healthy donors and cancer patients. Data came from immunoSEQ multiplex PCR; TCRdb stores just in-frame clones and leaves some out. Of more than 85,000 clones listed, 90% were seen once; the top ten hold roughly 4.4%. The V gene's germline CDR1 is ENHRY and CDR2 SYGVKD. The J segment lost 4 bases and the V segment lost 4 bases, leaving 7 bases of the junction unmatched. The CDR3 contains 16 residues. The TCR was taken from a human donor in good health. The donor label of this sample is uncertain. Sequencing was performed on blood. The chain has TRBV10-3 and TRBJ2-2; 9 nucleotides align to TRBD2. The CDR3 loop reads CAISAAAGGTTGELFF. CDR3 nucleotide sequence: TGTGCCATCAGTGCCGCAGCGGGGGGTACCACCGGGGAGCTGTTTTTT.